These 30 T cell receptor beta chains were all obtained from the same sample, sequenced in a study of CD8 T cells in ankylosing spondylitis listed by TCRdb under 2017. What the authors observed across the whole study: A TCR beta motif of several highly homologous amino acid variants appeared characteristic of blood from ankylosing spondylitis patients.

These receptors' antigens are unknown. Library preparation was by 5' RACE. TCRdb lists the instrument as Illumina HiSeq 2500. The public reads were reanalyzed by TCRdb: fastp trimming at Q25, MiXCR alignment, in-frame beta chains only. One record per CDR3 amino acid sequence lists the most common genes and DNA. Here the sample has some 840,000 distinct CDR3 sequences; 12% occur a single time. Together, the top ten hold approximately 0.46% of the sample. Material: blood, either unsorted or a sorted T cell fraction (not recorded which). These receptors were collected from a male donor with ankylosing spondylitis.

V usage is TRBV7-6 and J usage is TRBJ2-3; TRBD1 is a possible D gene (7 bases). The CDR3 has 16 amino acids. Germline V gives CDR1 SGHVS, CDR2 FNYEAQ. Trimming left V 4 bases short and J 0 bases short, with 14 bases between. The CDR3 is CASSSGDSPSTDTQYF. The CDR3 coding sequence is TGTGCCAGCAGCTCGGGGGACAGCCCTAGCACAGATACGCAGTATTTT.

The chain couples TRBV7-2 to TRBJ2-7; the D gene is possibly TRBD2 (5 bases). Trimming pared 0 bases from V and 4 bases from J, leaving 13 bases between. The CDR3 extends over 15 amino acids. Germline assignment: CDR1 SGHTA and CDR2 FQGNSA. The CDR3 DNA is TGTGCCAGCAGCTTAGCGGGTCGGGAAATATACGAGCAGTACTTC. Protein sequence: CASSLAGREIYEQYF.

This clonotype was observed a handful of times. The rearrangement uses TRBV7-9 and TRBJ2-7; D is undetermined. Germline CDR1 is SEHNR and CDR2 is FQNEAQ (reference sequence). This CDR3 has 15 residues. Trimming took off 0 bases at V and 0 bases at J, with 9 bases between the two ends. CDR3 bases: TGTGCCAGCAGCTTAGCCTACAGAAACTCCTACGAGCAGTACTTC. It codes for CASSLAYRNSYEQYF.

This clonotype was found a few times. The chain employs TRBV9 and TRBJ2-7; the match to TRBD1 covers 9 bases. The V segment lost 0 bases and the J segment 2 bases; nucleotides outside the gene matches: 6. Germline V gene sequence: CDR1 SGDLS, CDR2 YYNGEE. There are 16 residues in the CDR3. The CDR3, as DNA: TGTGCCAGCAGCGTAGGTGGGACAGGGAGGACCTACGAGCAGTACTTC. The encoded protein is CASSVGGTGRTYEQYF.

This clonotype appeared many times. This rearrangement joins TRBV12-3 or TRBV12-4 to TRBJ2-7; D unresolved. V shed 7 bases and J shed 3 bases, with 13 bases lying between them. There are 13 residues in the CDR3. Here the CDR3 reads CASTQAVSYEQYF. CDR3 bases: TGTGCCAGCACCCAGGCTGTGAGCTACGAGCAGTACTTC.

The J gene is TRBJ2-7, the V gene TRBV5-6, with 7 bases fitting TRBD1. The CDR3 is 16 residues long. Germline-derived CDR1 and CDR2 are SGHDT and YYEEEE. J lost 4 bases, V lost 0 bases, and 10 bases had no gene match. CDR3 in DNA: TGTGCCAGCAGCTTGGTCGAGGACAGGTACCAATACGAGCAGTACTTC. This encodes CASSLVEDRYQYEQYF.

The rearrangement uses TRBV29-1 and TRBJ2-1; 14 positions match TRBD2. The junction had 6 bases not matched to a gene; V was cut back by 4 bases and J by 10 bases. CDR1 SQVTM and CDR2 ANQGSEA come from the germline V gene. CDR3 length equals 14 residues. CDR3 residues: CSVGTRLAGGEQFF. The CDR3 DNA sequence: TGCAGCGTTGGTACTCGACTAGCGGGAGGGGAGCAGTTCTTC.

A few counts support this clonotype. The genes are TRBV7-2 and TRBJ2-1, with a possible D match to TRBD2 (6 bases). This CDR3 comprises 15 residues. CDR1 and CDR2 (germline): SGHTA, FQGNSA. Trimming cost V 3 bases and J 5 bases, with 14 bases left between them. The CDR3 spells CASSFSGTVDNEQFF. CDR3 bases: TGTGCCAGCAGCTTCTCCGGGACTGTCGACAATGAGCAGTTCTTC.

The J gene is TRBJ2-5, the V gene TRBV6-4; TRBD2 agrees at 10 bases. Germline V gene lookup returns CDR1 MRHNA and CDR2 SNTAGT. The CDR3 runs to 14 residues. The junction had 6 bases not matched to a gene; V was cut back by 5 bases and J by 6 bases. CDR3 bases: TGTGCCAGCAGTCTTAGCGGGGGGAAGAAGACCCAGTACTTC. It encodes CASSLSGGKKTQYF.

This clonotype was observed a handful of times. V is TRBV6-2 or TRBV6-3 and J is TRBJ1-2; D call uncertain. Germline CDR1 MNHEY, CDR2 SVGEGT. The V end lost 6 bases, the J end lost 6 bases, and 35 bases lay between the germline ends. The CDR3 spans 20 residues. DNA of the CDR3: TGTGCCAGCAGCCCAGTGGTGGTGTCTCTCGGCCCCTTTTTCCGCGATGGCTACACCTTC. Residues: CASSPVVVSLGPFFRDGYTF.

The genes are TRBV9 and TRBJ2-5; 7 positions match TRBD1. Germline V CDR1 and CDR2: SGDLS, YYNGEE. Germline trimming cut 0 bases from V and 4 bases from J; bases unmatched to any gene: 6. The CDR3 consists of 15 residues. CDR3 sequence (DNA): TGTGCCAGCAGCGTAGAGGGGACAGAGTTAGAGACCCAGTACTTC. This encodes CASSVEGTELETQYF.

There are a few counts of this clonotype. The genes are TRBV21-1 and TRBJ1-6. TRBV21-1 is designated a pseudogene. CDR3 length: 15 residues. CDR3 in amino acids: CASSRRGGYNSPLHF. CDR3 nucleotide sequence: TGTGCCAGCAGCCGGAGGGGAGGCTATAATTCACCCCTCCACTTT.

The chain joins TRBV5-1 to TRBJ2-5; TRBD1 matches 11 bases. Germline V CDR1 and CDR2: SGHRS, YFSETQ. The CDR3 is made up of 18 amino acids. The junction had 14 bases not matched to a gene; V was cut back by 3 bases and J by 4 bases. For the CDR3, the DNA is TGCGCCAGCAGCTACCGGACAGGGGGCGCCCTGTGGATAGAGACCCAGTACTTC. Translation gives CASSYRTGGALWIETQYF.

This clonotype was seen a handful of times. The chain employs TRBV5-6 and TRBJ2-7, with D unclear. Germline V gives CDR1 SGHDT, CDR2 YYEEEE. There are 15 residues in the CDR3. Trimming left V 0 bases short and J 3 bases short, with 13 bases between. Written as DNA, the CDR3 is TGTGCCAGCAGCTTGGATGGCAGGATGATCTACGAGCAGTACTTC. This gives the protein CASSLDGRMIYEQYF.

The rearrangement joins TRBV14 to TRBJ2-1; no clear D. The V gene's germline CDR1 is SGHDN and CDR2 FVKESK. Trimming took off 8 bases at V and 12 bases at J, with 14 bases between the two ends. CDR3 length: 11 residues. In DNA form, the CDR3 reads TGTGCCAGCGGGAAATTGTGGGGGCAGTTCTTC. Its protein is CASGKLWGQFF.

The chain links TRBV25-1 to TRBJ2-7; TRBD1 aligns across 8 bases. From germline, CDR1 is MGHDK and CDR2 SYGVNS. The CDR3 covers 17 residues. J lost 1 base, V lost 1 base, and 9 bases had no gene match. CDR3: CASSESPGGVGSYEQYF. The CDR3 nucleotides are TGTGCCAGCAGTGAATCCCCAGGGGGCGTTGGTTCCTACGAGCAGTACTTC.

The chain combines TRBV10-3 with TRBJ1-1; TRBD1 matches 7 bases. This CDR3 has 13 amino acids. V shed 11 bases and J 2 bases; nucleotides not matched to a gene: 8. Germline loops: CDR1 ENHRY, CDR2 SYGVKD. The CDR3 nucleotides are TGTGCCTCCAACAGGGGAGGCAACACTGAAGCTTTCTTT. Translated: CASNRGGNTEAFF.

This clonotype was observed many times. The rearrangement uses TRBV6-1 and TRBJ1-2; a possible D gene is TRBD1 (5 bases). This CDR3 contains 14 residues. The germline V gene encodes CDR1 MNHNS and CDR2 SASEGT. V dropped 6 bases and J dropped 8 bases, with 19 bases sitting between them. CDR3 region: CASRNYGTESGYTF. CDR3 bases: TGTGCCAGCAGGAACTACGGGACGGAGAGCGGCTACACCTTC.

This clonotype was picked up many times. The CDR3: CSVRGQKETQYF. CDR3 bases: TGCAGCGTTCGCGGACAGAAAGAGACCCAGTACTTC. The V gene is TRBV29-1, the J gene TRBJ2-5; TRBD1 is a possible D gene (6 bases). Germline V CDR1 and CDR2: SQVTM, ANQGSEA. Trimming shortened V by 5 bases and J by 3 bases, and 10 bases separated the two germline ends. This CDR3 has 12 residues.

This clonotype was seen a handful of times. V and J are TRBV5-1 and TRBJ2-1; D remains ambiguous. Germline V gene sequence: CDR1 SGHRS, CDR2 YFSETQ. Trimming shortened V by 2 bases and J by 6 bases, and 9 bases separated the two germline ends. The CDR3 length is 13 residues. CDR3 in amino acids: CASSLRISNEQFF. The DNA for the CDR3 is TGCGCCAGCAGCTTAAGGATTAGCAATGAGCAGTTCTTC.

V usage is TRBV20-1 and J usage is TRBJ2-7; 8 nucleotides agree with TRBD1. The CDR3 length is 12 residues. The germline CDR1 and CDR2 sequences are DFQATT and SNEGSKA (reference sequence). The V gene end was trimmed by 2 bases and the J gene end by 6 bases; junction bases not matched to a gene: 3. This chain's CDR3 is CSARPGGREQYF. CDR3 nucleotides: TGCAGTGCTAGACCAGGGGGCCGCGAGCAGTACTTC.

This clonotype was detected a few times. The chain has TRBV4-2 and TRBJ2-1; TRBD2 matches at 12 bases. Unmatched junction bases numbered 13, after V lost 4 bases and J lost 6 bases. The germline V gene has CDR1 LGHNA and CDR2 YNFKEQ. CDR3 length: 18 amino acids. Here the CDR3 reads CASSLALASGGAGNEQFF. The CDR3 DNA follows: TGTGCCAGCAGCCTCGCTTTGGCTAGCGGGGGGGCAGGCAATGAGCAGTTCTTC.

The chain links TRBV20-1 to TRBJ2-7; 7 bases are shared with TRBD1. There are 14 residues in the CDR3. With V trimmed by 6 bases and J by 2 bases, 10 bases remained unmatched. The germline V gene has CDR1 DFQATT and CDR2 SNEGSKA (reference sequence). CDR3 sequence (DNA): TGCAGTGCAACCAGGGACAGTGACGCCTACGAGCAGTACTTC. This translates into CSATRDSDAYEQYF.

J is TRBJ2-5 and V is TRBV20-1; the match to TRBD1 covers 11 bases. V lost 1 base, J lost 4 bases, and 5 bases stayed unmatched. Germline-derived CDR1 and CDR2 are DFQATT and SNEGSKA (reference sequence). The CDR3 spans 15 residues. CDR3 residues: CSARAPGQGGETQYF. The CDR3 DNA reads as TGCAGTGCTAGAGCCCCGGGACAGGGGGGAGAGACCCAGTACTTC.

This clonotype was seen more than once but under ten times. The chain has TRBV28 and TRBJ2-7; D is undetermined. This CDR3 is 12 amino acids long. Per germline, CDR1 MDHEN and CDR2 SYDVKM. Between the trimmed V and J ends, which lost 2 bases and 6 bases, there was a span of 8 bases. DNA for the CDR3: TGTGCCAGCAGTTTAGAATCTTCCGAGCAGTACTTC. As protein: CASSLESSEQYF.

This clonotype was seen a handful of times. The chain joins TRBV28 to TRBJ1-2; D is uncertain. V lost 4 bases and J lost 1, with 10 bases in between. The CDR3 totals 14 residues. CDR1 and CDR2 from the germline V gene are MDHEN and SYDVKM. CDR3 coding DNA: TGTGCCAGCAGTTGGTCAGCAATTAACTATGGCTACACCTTC. Its translation: CASSWSAINYGYTF.

This chain joins TRBV10-3 and TRBJ1-1; no clear D gene. Trimming pared 0 bases from V and 8 bases from J, leaving 10 bases between. Germline CDR1 and CDR2: ENHRY and SYGVKD. This CDR3 has 13 residues. CDR3 in DNA: TGTGCCATCAGTGAGTCGGGCCTCAGGGAAGCTTTCTTT. Its translation: CAISESGLREAFF.

This chain joins TRBV29-1 and TRBJ2-1; 12 nucleotides agree with TRBD2. Germline V lookup: CDR1 SQVTM, CDR2 ANQGSEA. J gave up 6 bases and V 2 bases, and 2 bases lay outside the gene matches. The CDR3 length is 14 residues. CDR3 sequence reads: CSVESSGGGNEQFF. For the CDR3, the DNA is TGCAGCGTTGAATCTAGCGGGGGGGGCAATGAGCAGTTCTTC.

The chain combines TRBV28 with TRBJ1-4, with unresolved D. This CDR3 is built from 14 residues. V was shortened by 7 bases and J by 4 bases, with 13 bases between the two germline ends. Germline V CDR1 and CDR2: MDHEN, SYDVKM. In nucleotides, the CDR3 is TGTGCCAGCACCGCGGGAGGGTTTAATGAAAAACTGTTTTTT. It codes for CASTAGGFNEKLFF.

Ten or more counts support this clonotype. The chain links TRBV7-2 to TRBJ2-5; tentative D call: TRBD2 (6 bases). This CDR3 has 15 amino acids. V lost 8 bases and J lost 1, with 17 bases in between. Germline-derived CDR1 and CDR2 are SGHTA and FQGNSA. This chain's CDR3 is CASCYMNGGQETQYF. CDR3 DNA: TGTGCCAGCTGCTATATGAACGGGGGCCAAGAGACCCAGTACTTC.